The 23 T cell receptor beta chains below come from one sample, sequenced in a study of blood T cell repertoires in COVID-19. Produced via immunoSEQ multiplex PCR; TCRdb's table is partial and in-frame only. In the table there are about 160,000 clones, 80% to 95% of which are singletons. The sequenced sample was peripheral blood. All receptors come from a woman aged 45 to 65 with acute or convalescent COVID-19.

V usage is TRBV6-5 and J usage is TRBJ1-3, with D hard to call. Per the germline V gene, CDR1 is MNHEY and CDR2 is SVGAGI. Between the trimmed V and J ends, which lost 0 bases and 0 bases, there was a span of 9 bases. The CDR3 contains 16 residues. As DNA, the CDR3 is TGTGCCAGCAGTTACTCAGTACTCTACTCTGGAAACACCATATATTTT. It yields the protein CASSYSVLYSGNTIYF.

The chain carries TRBV18 and TRBJ2-1; TRBD2 aligns across 7 bases. With 3 bases clipped from V and 4 bases from J, the junction kept 6 bases outside the gene matches. Germline V CDR1 and CDR2: KGHSH, LQKENI. The CDR3 extends over 15 amino acids. Written as DNA, the CDR3 is TGTGCCAGCTCACCTGGGGAGGGGCTATACAATGAGCAGTTCTTC. Residues: CASSPGEGLYNEQFF.

This chain links TRBV4-3 with TRBJ1-1; weak D call: TRBD1 (6 bases). CDR3 length equals 15 residues. Germline-derived CDR1 and CDR2 are LGHNA and YSLEER. V gave up 0 bases and J gave up 1 base, with 9 bases separating them. The CDR3 spells CASSQEAGQNTEAFF. DNA of the CDR3: TGCGCCAGCAGCCAAGAAGCGGGACAGAACACTGAAGCTTTCTTT.

The chain uses TRBV7-9 and TRBJ1-1; TRBD1 is a possible D gene (5 bases). The CDR3 sequence is 13 residues long. Germline values: CDR1 SEHNR, CDR2 FQNEAQ (reference sequence). With 2 bases removed from V and 2 bases from J, the gap between germline ends came to 6 bases. CDR3 amino acids: CASSLQGNTEAFF. CDR3 in DNA: TGTGCCAGCAGCTTACAGGGAAACACTGAAGCTTTCTTT.

The chain joins TRBV30 to TRBJ1-1; no reliable D call. The CDR3 length is 12 residues. Trimming removed 2 bases from V and 11 bases from J, with 15 bases in between. Germline loops: CDR1 GTSNPN, CDR2 SVGIG (reference sequence). CDR3 amino acids: CAWSQASIWAFF. In DNA form, the CDR3 reads TGTGCCTGGAGTCAGGCCTCCATTTGGGCTTTCTTT.

The chain combines TRBV4-1 with TRBJ1-5; D unclear. Trimming cost V 4 bases and J 1 base, with 5 bases left between them. CDR3 length: 13 amino acids. Germline-derived CDR1 and CDR2 are MGHRA and YSYEKL. CDR3 amino acids: CASSLLSNQPQHF. In nucleotides, the CDR3 is TGCGCCAGCAGCCTTCTAAGCAATCAGCCCCAGCATTTT.

This clone was detected only once. The CDR3 DNA reads TGTGCCATCAGTCCCGGGACGCCGGGGGGAATTTCACCCCTCCACTTT. It specifies CAISPGTPGGISPLHF. The chain has TRBV10-3 and TRBJ1-6, with a possible D match to TRBD1 (5 bases). The V and J ends lost 5 bases and 9 bases respectively, with 20 bases between them. Germline V gives CDR1 ENHRY, CDR2 SYGVKD. The CDR3 contains 16 residues.

This chain links TRBV27 with TRBJ2-7; the D gene is possibly TRBD2 (6 bases). The CDR3 length is 13 residues. The germline CDR1 and CDR2 sequences are MNHEY and SMNVEV (reference sequence). Trimming cost V 3 bases and J 4 bases, with 10 bases left between them. CDR3 sequence reads: CASSLEGPYEQYF. As DNA, the CDR3 is TGTGCCAGCAGTTTGGAGGGGCCTTACGAGCAGTACTTC.

The chain uses TRBV10-3 and TRBJ1-1; a possible D gene is TRBD1 (6 bases). V lost 6 bases and J 1 base, leaving 15 bases between the germline ends. The CDR3 spans 15 residues. Germline-derived CDR1 and CDR2 are ENHRY and SYGVKD. CDR3 nucleotide sequence: TGTGCCATCAGCGAAGGGGCAGGGGCGAACACTGAAGCTTTCTTT. It is translated as CAISEGAGANTEAFF.

This sequence joins TRBV4-3 and TRBJ2-1; 13 bases fit TRBD2. CDR1 is LGHNA and CDR2 is YSLEER in the germline V gene. Unmatched junction bases numbered 8, after V lost 1 base and J lost 5 bases. The CDR3 totals 18 residues. Written as DNA, the CDR3 is TGCGCCAGCAGCCAAGGACTAGCGGGAGGCCCCTCGGACAATGAGCAGTTCTTC. Translating gives CASSQGLAGGPSDNEQFF.

This chain links TRBV28 with TRBJ1-2; no reliable D call. The V gene's germline CDR1 is MDHEN and CDR2 SYDVKM. The CDR3 is 12 residues long. V lost 7 bases, J lost 1 base, and 7 bases lay in between. The CDR3 DNA reads as TGTGCCAGCAAGAGATTTAACTATGGCTACACCTTC. Its protein product is CASKRFNYGYTF.

This clone appeared a single time. The gene calls are TRBV10-2 and TRBJ2-1, with D possibly matching TRBD1 (6 bases). The germline V gene encodes CDR1 WSHSY and CDR2 SAAADI. The length of the CDR3 is 18 residues. Trimming removed 6 bases from V and 0 bases from J, with 21 bases in between. Here the CDR3 reads CASRRGLAGFSSYNEQFF. The CDR3 DNA reads TGCGCCAGCAGGAGGGGGTTGGCGGGCTTCAGCTCCTACAATGAGCAGTTCTTC.

The chain is built from TRBV4-2 and TRBJ1-2; D not certain. The germline CDR1 and CDR2 sequences are LGHNA and YNFKEQ. V gave up 1 base and J gave up 3 bases, with 12 bases separating them. The CDR3 spans 15 residues. CDR3 sequence: CASSQVISGYYGYTF. The CDR3 DNA sequence: TGTGCCAGCAGCCAAGTAATATCGGGGTACTATGGCTACACCTTC.

This clone was seen a single time. The junction and the germline gene differ at one end; a read error may be behind it. V and J are TRBV19 and TRBJ1-4; D call uncertain. Germline V lookup: CDR1 LNHDA, CDR2 SQIVND (reference sequence). There are 14 residues in the CDR3. CDR3 region: CASRSLGPNEKLFF. The CDR3 nucleotides read TGTGCCAGTAGATCACTAGGACCTAACGAAAAACTGTTTTTT.

The chain recombines TRBV3-1 (or the pseudogene TRBV3-2) with TRBJ2-3, with a tentative D call TRBD1 (6 bases). V was trimmed by 4 bases and J by 10 bases, leaving 12 bases between them. Germline V gene data show CDR1 as LGHDT and CDR2 as YNNKEL (reference sequence). This CDR3 spans 12 amino acids. CDR3 in amino acids: CASSPDRSSQYF. The CDR3, as DNA: TGTGCCAGCAGCCCCGACAGGTCCTCGCAGTATTTT.

A single count supports this clone. CDR3 in DNA: TGTGCCAGCAGCTCTAGCTTTAGTCCCTACGAGCAGTACTTC. Its protein is CASSSSFSPYEQYF. V is TRBV2 and J is TRBJ2-7; weak D call: TRBD2 (5 bases). V was clipped by 6 bases and J by 2 bases, with 14 bases between them. This CDR3 is 14 amino acids long. Germline V gene lookup returns CDR1 SNHLY and CDR2 FYNNEI.

This chain uses TRBV27 with TRBJ2-7, with 8 positions matching TRBD1. The trim removed 5 bases at V and 5 bases at J, leaving 8 bases unmatched. The germline CDR1 and CDR2 sequences are MNHEY and SMNVEV (reference sequence). The CDR3 totals 14 residues. The CDR3 coding sequence is TGTGCCAGCAGTCCGTCCCAGGGGGCGAACGAGCAGTACTTC. This sequence encodes CASSPSQGANEQYF.

The genes are TRBV6-5 and TRBJ1-4; 9 bases are shared with TRBD1. Germline V gene sequence: CDR1 MNHEY, CDR2 SVGAGI. The CDR3 covers 15 residues. Unmatched junction bases numbered 10, after V lost 6 bases and J lost 8 bases. The CDR3 protein is CASSQAGTGLEKLFF. CDR3 nucleotides: TGTGCCAGCAGCCAAGCCGGGACAGGGCTCGAAAAACTGTTTTTT.

The V call is TRBV4-3, the J call TRBJ2-1; 13 nucleotides match TRBD2. Germline CDR1 LGHNA, CDR2 YSLEER. The CDR3 consists of 18 residues. J gave up 4 bases and V 1 base, and 7 bases lay outside the gene matches. The chain's CDR3 is CASSQGLAGGPGYNEQFF. CDR3 coding DNA: TGCGCCAGCAGCCAAGGACTAGCGGGAGGCCCCGGATACAATGAGCAGTTCTTC.

The genes are TRBV7-2 and TRBJ2-1, with D perhaps matching TRBD2 (5 bases). The CDR3 covers 16 residues. The germline V gene encodes CDR1 SGHTA and CDR2 FQGNSA. Trimming removed 5 bases from V and 0 bases from J, with 14 bases in between. The CDR3 loop reads CASSARGYSSYNEQFF. CDR3 in DNA: TGTGCCAGCAGCGCCCGGGGTTATAGCTCCTACAATGAGCAGTTCTTC.

This clone was seen only a few times. V and J are TRBV9 and TRBJ2-2; the D gene is possibly TRBD2 (6 bases). Trimming removed 3 bases at V and 2 bases at J, with 11 bases between. Germline V gene lookup returns CDR1 SGDLS and CDR2 YYNGEE. The CDR3 sequence is 15 residues long. In DNA, the CDR3 is TGTGCCAGCAGCGAGGGACTTTTAAACACCGGGGAGCTGTTTTTT. Translating it yields CASSEGLLNTGELFF.

This rearrangement joins TRBV28 to TRBJ2-1; 11 bases match TRBD2. The germline V gene encodes CDR1 MDHEN and CDR2 SYDVKM. V shed 5 bases and J 0 bases; nucleotides not matched to a gene: 6. The CDR3 has 17 amino acids. The CDR3 spells CASSPGLAVSSYNEQFF. The CDR3 DNA sequence: TGTGCCAGCAGTCCGGGACTAGCGGTAAGCTCCTACAATGAGCAGTTCTTC.

The chain couples TRBV6-2 or TRBV6-3 to TRBJ2-2; tentatively, D is TRBD1 (6 bases). Germline V CDR1 and CDR2: MNHEY, SVGEGT. The ends were cut back, 6 bases at V and 0 bases at J, with 23 bases in the middle. The CDR3 spans 19 residues. CDR3 sequence reads: CASSSRGLPLFANTGELFF. The CDR3 coding sequence is TGTGCCAGCAGCTCCAGGGGATTACCCCTGTTCGCGAACACCGGGGAGCTGTTTTTT.